This TCR beta chain stems from a study of molecular identifiers for immune sequencing clone quantification. This clonotype was detected ten times or more. V was clipped by 0 bases and J by 5 bases; unmatched bases: 10. The CDR3 has 16 residues. The germline CDR1 and CDR2 sequences are SGHDN and FVKESK. TCRdb ran MiXCR on the PCR reads and lists one entry per CDR3 protein. The sample carries approximately 550,000 distinct CDR3 sequences, about a quarter recorded once. This rearrangement joins TRBV14 to TRBJ2-7, with 7 nucleotides matching TRBD2. The sequence was obtained from a human donor in good health. Some libraries in this study had Jurkat cell RNA spiked in. Sequencing was carried out using naive CD8+ T cells from blood, with Jurkat cell RNA spiked in. Subset given: FACS-sorted CD8+CD4-CCR7+CD45RA+ naive T cells. CDR3 protein: CASSQDLWEGVDEQYF. The CDR3 nucleotides read TGTGCCAGCAGCCAAGATCTTTGGGAGGGCGTCGACGAGCAGTACTTC. Using reference TRBV14 and TRBJ2-7 for the parts outside the CDR3, the full variable domain is EAGVTQFPSHSVIEKGQTVTLRCDPISGHDNLYWYRRVMGKEIKFLLHFVKESKQDESGMPNNRFLAERTGGTYSTLKVQPAELEDSGVYFCASSQDLWEGVDEQYFGPGTRLTVT.